This T cell receptor beta chain was profiled in a study of T cell responses to AZD1222 COVID-19 vaccine. General study findings and limits: Breadth and depth of Spike-specific TCRs rose after two AZD1222 doses. Along spike, vaccine-associated CD4 TCRs were found throughout, with dominance at 160-218 and 743-854. White British people made up most donors, females outnumbered males, and clonal diversity was possibly underestimated. Unmutated variant regions are reportedly targeted by nearly half of spike-specific TCRs.

Measured with immunoSEQ multiplex PCR; TCRdb has only the in-frame clones, and not every one. The table records about 160,000 clones, about 91% of them present only once. A remark on this clone: Its antigen is unidentified.

Trimming at V came to 3 bases and at J to 4 bases, leaving 5 bases not matched to a gene. Germline V gene sequence: CDR1 LNHDA, CDR2 SQIVND (reference sequence). The length of the CDR3 is 14 residues. This chain uses TRBV19 with TRBJ2-5; 7 bases map to TRBD1. The sample in question was peripheral blood, obtained 28 days after the second AZD1222 dose. This clonotype was obtained from an adult who received the AZD1222 COVID-19 vaccine. CDR3 loop: CASSIDGTVETQYF. The CDR3 DNA follows: TGTGCCAGTAGTATCGACGGGACAGTAGAGACCCAGTACTTC.